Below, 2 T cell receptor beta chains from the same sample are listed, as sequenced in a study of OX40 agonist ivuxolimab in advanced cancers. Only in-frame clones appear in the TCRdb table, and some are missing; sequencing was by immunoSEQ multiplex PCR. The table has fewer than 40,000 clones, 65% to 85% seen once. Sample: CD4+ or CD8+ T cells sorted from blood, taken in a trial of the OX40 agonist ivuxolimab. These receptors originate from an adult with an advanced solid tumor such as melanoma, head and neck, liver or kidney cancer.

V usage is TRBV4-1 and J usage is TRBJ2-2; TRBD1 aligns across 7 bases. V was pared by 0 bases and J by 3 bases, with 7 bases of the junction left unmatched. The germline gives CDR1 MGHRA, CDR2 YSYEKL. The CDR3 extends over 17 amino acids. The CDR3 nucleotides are TGCGCCAGCAGCCAAGAAGATACAGGGGACGACACCGGGGAGCTGTTTTTT. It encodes CASSQEDTGDDTGELFF.

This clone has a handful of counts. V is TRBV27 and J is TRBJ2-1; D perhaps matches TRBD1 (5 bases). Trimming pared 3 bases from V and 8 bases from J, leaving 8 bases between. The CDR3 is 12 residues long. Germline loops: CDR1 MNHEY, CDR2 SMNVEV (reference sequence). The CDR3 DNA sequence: TGTGCCAGCAGTTTTGCAGGGCATGAGCAGTTCTTC. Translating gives CASSFAGHEQFF.